This T cell receptor beta chain comes out of a study of T cells in localized non-small cell lung cancer. Study-level results: Sequencing covered just one tumor region, so heterogeneity cannot be ruled out. A denser population of T cells in blood accompanied longer overall survival. Adjacent lung exhibited a median of about 50 among the 100 most abundant tumor clones.

CDR1 is LNHDA, CDR2 SQIVND, per germline (reference sequence). The CDR3 is 15 residues long. Trimming removed 4 bases from V and 4 bases from J; junction bases left unmatched: 10. This table comes from immunoSEQ multiplex PCR, and its TCRdb copy is limited to in-frame clones, with some not included. This sample has 75,000 to 80,000 clones; about 84% occur once, and the top ten carry roughly 9.8%. Notes on this clone: The antigen remains undetermined.

This chain joins TRBV19 and TRBJ2-7, with 7 bases matching TRBD1. The sequence derives from a female donor of 60 years or more with stage I lung adenocarcinoma. Material: peripheral blood, obtained before any cancer treatment. The CDR3 bases are TGTGCCAGTAGTAGATCTATGGACAGGTTATACGAGCAGTACTTC. Its translation is CASSRSMDRLYEQYF.